This T cell receptor beta chain is drawn from a study of T cell responses to AZD1222 COVID-19 vaccine. Turning to this clone: As yet, its antigen is unknown.

Assay used: immunoSEQ multiplex PCR; TCRdb lists only in-frame clones, some missing. The table has 110,000 or so clones, about 88% seen once. The CDR3 spans 16 residues. Germline CDR1 reads MNHEY; CDR2 reads SMNVEV (reference sequence). The trim removed 5 bases at V and 6 bases at J, leaving 11 bases unmatched. Findings and limits, study-wide: Among vaccine-associated CD4 TCRs, coverage spanned spike, with dominance at 160-218 and 743-854.

This sequence originates from an adult who received the AZD1222 COVID-19 vaccine. The gene calls are TRBV27 and TRBJ1-5; 9 nucleotides line up with TRBD1. Sample: peripheral blood, taken 28 days after the second AZD1222 dose. The CDR3 DNA sequence: TGTGCCAGCAGTCCATGGACGGGACAGGGTCGTCAGCCCCAGCATTTT. Residues: CASSPWTGQGRQPQHF.